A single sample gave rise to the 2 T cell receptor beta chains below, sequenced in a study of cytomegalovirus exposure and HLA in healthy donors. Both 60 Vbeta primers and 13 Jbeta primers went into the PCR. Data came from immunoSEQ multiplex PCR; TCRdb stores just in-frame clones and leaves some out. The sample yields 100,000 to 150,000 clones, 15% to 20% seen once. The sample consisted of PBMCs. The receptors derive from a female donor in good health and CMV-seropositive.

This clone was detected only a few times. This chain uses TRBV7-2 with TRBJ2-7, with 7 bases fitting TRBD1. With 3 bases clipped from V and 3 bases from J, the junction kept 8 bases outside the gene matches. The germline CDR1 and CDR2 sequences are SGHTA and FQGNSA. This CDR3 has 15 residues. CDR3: CASSLGQRVYYEQYF. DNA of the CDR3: TGTGCCAGCAGCTTGGGACAGCGCGTTTACTACGAGCAGTACTTC.

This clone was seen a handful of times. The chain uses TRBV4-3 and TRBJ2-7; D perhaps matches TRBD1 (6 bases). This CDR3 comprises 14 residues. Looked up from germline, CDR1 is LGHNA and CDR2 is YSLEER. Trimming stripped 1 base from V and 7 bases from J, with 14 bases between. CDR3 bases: TGCGCCAGCAGCCAAGCTACAGGGAAAGGTGAGCAGTACTTC. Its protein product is CASSQATGKGEQYF.